A single sample gave rise to the 25 T cell receptor beta chains below, sequenced in a study of identical twins. MiXCR, run by TCRdb on the 5' RACE reads, gives a single entry per CDR3 protein. This table has approximately 1.8 million distinct CDR3 sequences, about 32% appearing once. The sample taken for sequencing was cord blood. These receptors were obtained from a newborn girl in good health.

This clonotype was observed a handful of times. V and J are TRBV4-2 and TRBJ2-3, with TRBD2 as a possible D gene (5 bases). The CDR3 has 17 amino acids. The germline CDR1 and CDR2 sequences are LGHNA and YNFKEQ. The germline V and J ends were trimmed by 1 base and 2 bases, with 16 bases remaining between them. CDR3 sequence: CASSQGTNRGITDTQYF. Written as DNA, the CDR3 is TGTGCCAGCAGCCAAGGAACCAATCGGGGAATCACAGATACGCAGTATTTT.

J is TRBJ1-4 and V is TRBV28; D gene uncertain. The ends were cut back, 3 bases at V and 10 bases at J, with 9 bases in the middle. This CDR3 spans 12 amino acids. Germline assignment: CDR1 MDHEN and CDR2 SYDVKM. CDR3 DNA sequence: TGTGCCAGCAGTTTTAGGGTGTCAAAACTGTTTTTT. Translated, it gives CASSFRVSKLFF.

This clonotype was recorded many times. The V gene is TRBV3-1, the J gene TRBJ2-4; a weak D match, TRBD2 (5 bases). The V and J ends lost 7 bases and 1 base respectively, with 14 bases between them. The CDR3 extends over 15 amino acids. CDR1 is LGHDT, CDR2 YNNKEL, per germline (reference sequence). CDR3 bases: TGTGCCAGCATCCCAGAGAGGGTGGCCAAAAACATTCAGTACTTC. Its translation: CASIPERVAKNIQYF.

This clonotype appeared a few times. The chain links TRBV11-2 to TRBJ1-1; D gene unclear. The CDR3 is 14 amino acids. Trimming left V 5 bases short and J 8 bases short, with 18 bases between. The germline gives CDR1 SGHAT, CDR2 FQNNGV. The CDR3 DNA follows: TGTGCCAGCAGCCTTATATCTCCCTTGGGGGAAGCTTTCTTT. Translating gives CASSLISPLGEAFF.

This chain uses TRBV20-1 with TRBJ2-4; 7 bases are a match to TRBD1. Trimming cost V 3 bases and J 0 bases; bases outside gene matches: 2. Germline V gene lookup returns CDR1 DFQATT and CDR2 SNEGSKA (reference sequence). The CDR3 totals 14 residues. The CDR3 protein is CSARGQLAKNIQYF. CDR3 bases: TGCAGTGCTAGGGGACAGCTAGCCAAAAACATTCAGTACTTC.

Comment on this clonotype: Relative to the germline gene, one junction end is altered; a read error may explain this. The chain employs TRBV6-5 and TRBJ2-1, with 8 positions matching TRBD2. The V gene's germline CDR1 is MNHEY and CDR2 SVGAGI. The CDR3 covers 15 residues. CDR3 nucleotide sequence: TGTGCCAGCAGTTACGATGCGGGAGGATACAGTGAGCAGTTCTTC. This encodes CASSYDAGGYSEQFF.

J is TRBJ2-3 and V is TRBV20-1, with 8 bases that match TRBD2. Germline V gives CDR1 DFQATT, CDR2 SNEGSKA (reference sequence). The V gene end was trimmed by 6 bases and the J gene end by 0 bases; junction bases not matched to a gene: 5. The CDR3 sequence is 14 residues long. In DNA form, the CDR3 reads TGCAGTGCGACAGGACTAGCTAGCACAGATACGCAGTATTTT. It specifies CSATGLASTDTQYF.

Comment on this clonotype: Relative to the germline gene, one junction end is altered; a read error may explain this. The genes are TRBV5-1 and TRBJ2-1, with D maybe TRBD2 (5 bases). The last part of the DNA fits TRBJ2-7 better; the J call may be wrong. CDR1 is SGHRS and CDR2 is YFSETQ in the germline V gene. The CDR3 contains 15 residues. CDR3 amino acids: CASSLASSSYNEQYF. CDR3 bases: TGTGCCAGCAGCTTAGCGTCTAGCTCCTACAATGAGCAGTACTTC.

In its sample, this clonotype was seen a few times. This chain links TRBV6-2 or TRBV6-3 with TRBJ1-2; D is perhaps TRBD1 (6 bases). V dropped 6 bases and J dropped 4 bases, with 24 bases sitting between them. The germline gives CDR1 MNHEY, CDR2 SVGEGT. The CDR3 sequence is 17 residues long. The CDR3 protein is CASSRPDRQADFYGYTF. The CDR3 nucleotides read TGTGCCAGCAGCCGTCCTGACAGACAGGCGGACTTCTATGGCTACACCTTC.

This clonotype turned up a few times. The gene calls are TRBV24-1 and TRBJ2-7, with 7 bases lining up with TRBD2. The DNA end lines up better with TRBJ2-5; the J call may be wrong. CDR1 and CDR2 (germline): KGHDR, SFDVKD. This CDR3 region has 15 residues. CDR3 protein: CATSSSREPLETQYF. CDR3 nucleotide sequence: TGTGCCACCAGTAGTTCGCGGGAGCCGTTAGAGACCCAGTACTTC.

The table lists this clonotype with a few counts. V and J are TRBV5-1 and TRBJ1-4; 9 bases map to TRBD1. Trimming removed 4 bases from V and 8 bases from J; junction bases left unmatched: 9. The V gene's germline CDR1 is SGHRS and CDR2 YFSETQ. The CDR3 is 15 residues long. CDR3 protein: CASSQAGQGGEKLFF. Here the CDR3 DNA reads TGCGCCAGCAGCCAGGCGGGACAGGGAGGCGAAAAACTGTTTTTT.

With respect to this clonotype: Germline and junction disagree at one end, which may indicate a read error. The rearrangement uses TRBV27 and TRBJ2-6, with D perhaps assigned TRBD1 or TRBD2 (5 bases each). CDR1 is MNHEY, CDR2 SMNVEV, per germline (reference sequence). The CDR3 is 17 residues long. CDR3 sequence: CASSGRTSSSGANVLTF. CDR3 nucleotides: TGTGCCAGCAGTGGAAGGACCTCTAGCTCTGGGGCCAACGTCTTGACTTTC.

In this sample, this clonotype turned up a few times. The rearrangement joins TRBV5-1 to TRBJ2-2; no reliable D call. With 1 base removed from V and 1 base from J, the gap between germline ends came to 8 bases. The CDR3 extends over 15 amino acids. From germline, CDR1 is SGHRS and CDR2 YFSETQ. In DNA form, the CDR3 reads TGCGCCAGCAGCTTGATGGGCCAGAACACCGGGGAGCTGTTTTTT. Protein sequence: CASSLMGQNTGELFF. Full variable domain (outside the CDR3, taken from reference TRBV5-1 and TRBJ2-2): KAGVTQTPRYLIKTRGQQVTLSCSPISGHRSVSWYQQTPGQGLQFLFEYFSETQRNKGNFPGRFSGRQFSNSRSEMNVSTLELGDSALYLCASSLMGQNTGELFFGEGSRLTVL.

The V call is TRBV5-1, the J call TRBJ2-7, with D perhaps TRBD1 (5 bases). This CDR3 comprises 14 residues. The V end was cut by 2 bases, the J end by 2 bases, with 11 bases between. Germline loops: CDR1 SGHRS, CDR2 YFSETQ. In DNA form, the CDR3 reads TGCGCCAGCAGCTTCCAGGGAACTCCCTACGAGCAGTACTTC. As protein: CASSFQGTPYEQYF.

This clonotype has only a few counts. The chain employs TRBV5-6 and TRBJ2-7; D tentatively fits TRBD1 or TRBD2 (6 bases each). V shed 6 bases and J shed 2 bases, with 15 bases lying between them. CDR1 is SGHDT, CDR2 YYEEEE, per germline. The CDR3 spans 14 residues. The CDR3 DNA reads TGTGCCAGCATAAGGCGGGACACCACCTACGAGCAGTACTTC. Its protein is CASIRRDTTYEQYF.

The chain links TRBV20-1 to TRBJ2-3; 12 nucleotides agree with TRBD2. After removal of 4 bases from V and 4 bases from J, the junction contained 3 bases not matched to a gene. This CDR3 has 14 amino acids. Germline V gives CDR1 DFQATT, CDR2 SNEGSKA (reference sequence). CDR3 coding DNA: TGCAGTGCTACACCTAGCGGGAGGGCAGATACGCAGTATTTT. The encoded protein is CSATPSGRADTQYF.

This clonotype turned up a few times. The V gene is TRBV5-1, the J gene TRBJ2-3; the match to TRBD2 covers 15 bases. V lost 3 bases and J lost 0; bases outside the gene matches: 11. This CDR3 region has 20 residues. The V gene's germline CDR1 is SGHRS and CDR2 YFSETQ. CDR3 residues: CASSWGLAGGSLPSTDTQYF. CDR3 DNA sequence: TGCGCCAGCAGCTGGGGACTAGCGGGGGGATCCCTTCCTAGCACAGATACGCAGTATTTT.

The gene calls are TRBV5-1 and TRBJ2-5; 7 nucleotides agree with TRBD2. CDR3 size: 16 residues. Germline V gene data show CDR1 as SGHRS and CDR2 as YFSETQ. V shed 0 bases, J shed 11 bases, and the junction held 16 bases outside the gene matches. The CDR3 sequence is CASSLGGGLGHNEQYF. CDR3 in DNA: TGCGCCAGCAGCTTGGGAGGCGGACTAGGCCACAATGAGCAGTACTTC.

This clonotype has just a few counts. V gene TRBV9 combines with J gene TRBJ2-5, with 8 bases identical to TRBD2. After removal of 4 bases from V and 4 bases from J, the junction contained 18 bases not matched to a gene. The germline V gene has CDR1 SGDLS and CDR2 YYNGEE. The CDR3 runs 18 residues. Here the CDR3 DNA reads TGTGCCAGCAGCCCTCACTTAAGCGGGGGAGGGGTTCCAGAGACCCAGTACTTC. It is translated as CASSPHLSGGGVPETQYF.

In this sample, this clonotype turned up a few times. V and J are TRBV6-1 and TRBJ1-5, with no clear D. CDR3 length: 13 residues. Germline CDR1 and CDR2: MNHNS and SASEGT. The V gene lost 0 bases and the J gene lost 6 bases, with 6 bases spanning the gap. The CDR3 DNA sequence: TGTGCCAGCAGTGAAGCCTCTGGTCAGCCCCAGCATTTT. It specifies CASSEASGQPQHF.

This clonotype was seen repeatedly, ten times or more. The chain couples TRBV7-9 to TRBJ1-4; possible D gene TRBD1, 5 bases. The germline V gene encodes CDR1 SEHNR and CDR2 FQNEAQ (reference sequence). V was shortened by 1 base and J by 0 bases, with 6 bases between the two germline ends. The CDR3 runs to 15 residues. The CDR3 DNA reads TGTGCCAGCAGCTTAGGGACAACAACTAATGAAAAACTGTTTTTT. Its translation: CASSLGTTTNEKLFF. Filled out from reference TRBV7-9 and TRBJ1-4, the complete variable domain reads DTGVSQNPRHKITKRGQNVTFRCDPISEHNRLYWYRQTLGQGPEFLTYFQNEAQLEKSRLLSDRFSAERPKGSFSTLEIQRTEQGDSAMYLCASSLGTTTNEKLFFGSGTQLSVL.

The rearrangement uses TRBV27 and TRBJ1-1; TRBD1 aligns across 8 bases. CDR3 length: 15 residues. CDR1 MNHEY and CDR2 SMNVEV come from the germline V gene (reference sequence). V was pared by 1 base and J by 1 base, with 2 bases of the junction left unmatched. This chain's CDR3 is CASSLWTGPNTEAFF. The CDR3 DNA is TGTGCCAGCAGTTTATGGACAGGGCCGAACACTGAAGCTTTCTTT.

A few counts support this clonotype. The chain recombines TRBV5-1 with TRBJ2-7; 7 bases are a match to TRBD1. V lost 4 bases to trimming and J lost 7 bases; unmatched junction nucleotides: 11. Germline CDR1 SGHRS, CDR2 YFSETQ. The CDR3 is made up of 14 amino acids. The CDR3 is CASSTGQHYNEQYF. The CDR3 region has the DNA TGCGCCAGCAGCACGGGACAGCATTACAATGAGCAGTACTTC.

This clonotype was seen only once. An end of the junction does not agree with germline; a read error may underlie this. The genes are TRBV7-7 and TRBJ2-7; tentative D call: TRBD2 (6 bases). Germline V lookup: CDR1 SSHAT, CDR2 FNYEAQ (reference sequence). The CDR3 contains 15 residues. The CDR3 DNA reads as TGTGCTAGCAGCTTGGGACTTAAGATCTACAATGAGCAGTACTTC. Amino acid sequence: CASSLGLKIYNEQYF. The whole variable domain, remainder taken from reference TRBV7-7 and TRBJ2-7, is GAGVSQSPRYKVTKRGQDVTLRCDPISSHATLYWYQQALGQGPEFLTYFNYEAQPDKSGLPSDRFSAERPEGSISTLTIQRTEQRDSAMYRCASSLGLKIYNEQYFGPGTRLTVT.

The chain recombines TRBV10-3 with TRBJ1-2, with 9 bases fitting TRBD1. V was clipped by 5 bases and J by 3 bases; unmatched bases: 1. CDR1 ENHRY and CDR2 SYGVKD come from the germline V gene. There are 13 residues in the CDR3. This chain's CDR3 is CAISTGGDYGYTF. The CDR3 DNA is TGTGCCATCAGTACAGGGGGCGACTATGGCTACACCTTC.